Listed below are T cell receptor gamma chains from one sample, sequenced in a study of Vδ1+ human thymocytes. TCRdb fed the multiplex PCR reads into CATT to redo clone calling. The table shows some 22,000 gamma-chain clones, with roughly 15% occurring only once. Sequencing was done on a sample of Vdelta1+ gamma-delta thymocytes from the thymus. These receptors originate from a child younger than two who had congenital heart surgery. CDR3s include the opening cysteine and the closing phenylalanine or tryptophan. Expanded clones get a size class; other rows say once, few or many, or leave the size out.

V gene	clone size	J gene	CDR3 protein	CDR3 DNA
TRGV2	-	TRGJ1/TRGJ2	CATWDVNYYKKLF	TGTGCCACCTGGGACGTAAATTATTATAAGAAACTCTTT
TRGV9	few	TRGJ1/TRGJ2	CALWETNVGGYYKKLF	TGTGCCTTGTGGGAGACTAACGTAGGAGGTTATTATAAGAAACTCTTT
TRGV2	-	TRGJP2	CATWDMPGSDWIKTF	TGTGCCACCTGGGACATGCCGGGTAGTGATTGGATCAAGACGTTT
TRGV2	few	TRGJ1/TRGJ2	CATWDGRLYYKKLF	TGTGCCACCTGGGACGGGCGTCTTTATTATAAGAAACTCTTT
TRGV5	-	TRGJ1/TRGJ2	CATWDRPGPKKLF	TGTGCCACCTGGGACAGGCCGGGGCCTAAGAAACTCTTT
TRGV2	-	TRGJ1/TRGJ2	CATWGNNYKKLF	TGTGCCACCTGGGGTAATAATTATAAGAAACTCTTT
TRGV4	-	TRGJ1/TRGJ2	CATWNDTYKKLF	TGTGCCACCTGGAATGACACCTATAAGAAACTCTTT
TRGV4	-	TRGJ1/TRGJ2	CATWDGRHKKLF	TGTGCCACCTGGGATGGGAGGCATAAGAAACTCTTT
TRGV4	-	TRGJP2	CATWDVDYRGDWIKTF	TGTGCCACCTGGGATGTAGACTATCGAGGAGATTGGATCAAGACGTTT
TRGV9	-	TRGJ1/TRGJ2	CALWEVRMEKLF	TGTGCCTTGTGGGAGGTGCGAATGGAGAAACTCTTT
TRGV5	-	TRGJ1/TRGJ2	CATWDVKDYYKKLF	TGTGCCACCTGGGACGTCAAGGATTATTATAAGAAACTCTTT
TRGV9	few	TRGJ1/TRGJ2	CALTYYKKLF	TGTGCCTTGACTTATTATAAGAAACTCTTT
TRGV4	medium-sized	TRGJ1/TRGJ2	CATWDVYYKKLF	TGTGCCACCTGGGATGTTTATTATAAGAAACTCTTT
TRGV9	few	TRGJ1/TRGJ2	CALWEVPPNYYKKLF	TGTGCCTTGTGGGAGGTGCCTCCGAATTATTATAAGAAACTCTTT
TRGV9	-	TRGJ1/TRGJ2	CALWDHKKLF	TGTGCCTTGTGGGACCATAAGAAACTCTTT
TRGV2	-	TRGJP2	CATWDGLNSDWIKTF	TGTGCCACCTGGGACGGGCTGAATAGTGATTGGATCAAGACGTTT
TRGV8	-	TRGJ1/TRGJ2	CATWDTGGKKLF	TGTGCCACCTGGGACACTGGGGGGAAGAAACTCTTT
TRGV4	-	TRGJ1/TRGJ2	CATWNGLEYYKKLF	TGTGCCACCTGGAATGGGCTTGAGTATTATAAGAAACTCTTT
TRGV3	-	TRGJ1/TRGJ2	CATWDGGKLF	TGTGCCACCTGGGACGGTGGGAAACTCTTT
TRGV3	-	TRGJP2	CATWDHGSDWIKTF	TGTGCCACCTGGGACCATGGTAGTGATTGGATCAAGACGTTT